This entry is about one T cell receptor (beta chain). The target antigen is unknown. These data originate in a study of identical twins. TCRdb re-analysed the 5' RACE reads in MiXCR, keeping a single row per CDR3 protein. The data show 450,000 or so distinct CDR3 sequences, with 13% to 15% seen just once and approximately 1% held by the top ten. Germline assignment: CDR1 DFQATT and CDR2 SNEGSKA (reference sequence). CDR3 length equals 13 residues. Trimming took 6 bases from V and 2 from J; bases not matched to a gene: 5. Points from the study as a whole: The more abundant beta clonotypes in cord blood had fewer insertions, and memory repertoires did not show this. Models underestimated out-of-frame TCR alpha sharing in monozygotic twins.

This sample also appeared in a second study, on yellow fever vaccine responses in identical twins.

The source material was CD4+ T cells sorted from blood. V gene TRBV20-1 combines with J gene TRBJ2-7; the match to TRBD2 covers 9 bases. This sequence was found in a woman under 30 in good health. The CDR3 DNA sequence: TGCAGTGCCCCGGCGGGGGGGGCCTACGAGCAGTACTTC. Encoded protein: CSAPAGGAYEQYF.